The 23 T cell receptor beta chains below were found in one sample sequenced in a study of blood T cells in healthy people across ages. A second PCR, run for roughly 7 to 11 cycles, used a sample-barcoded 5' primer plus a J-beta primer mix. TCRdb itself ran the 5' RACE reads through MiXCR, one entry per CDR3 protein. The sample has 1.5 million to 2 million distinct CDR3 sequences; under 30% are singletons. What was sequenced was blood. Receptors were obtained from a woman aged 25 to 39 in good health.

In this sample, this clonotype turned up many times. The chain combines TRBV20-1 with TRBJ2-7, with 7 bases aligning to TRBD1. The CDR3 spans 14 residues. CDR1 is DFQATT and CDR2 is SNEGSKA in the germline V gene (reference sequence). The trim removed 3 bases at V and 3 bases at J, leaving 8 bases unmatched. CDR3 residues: CSARGDSTVYEQYF. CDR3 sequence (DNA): TGCAGTGCTAGGGGGGACAGTACCGTCTACGAGCAGTACTTC.

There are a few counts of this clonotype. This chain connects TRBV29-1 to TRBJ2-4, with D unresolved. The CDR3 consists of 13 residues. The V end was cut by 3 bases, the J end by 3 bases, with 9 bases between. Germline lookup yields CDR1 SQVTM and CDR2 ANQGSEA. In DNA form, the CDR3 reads TGCAGCGTTGAGGGCGGTCGCAAAAACATTCAGTACTTC. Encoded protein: CSVEGGRKNIQYF.

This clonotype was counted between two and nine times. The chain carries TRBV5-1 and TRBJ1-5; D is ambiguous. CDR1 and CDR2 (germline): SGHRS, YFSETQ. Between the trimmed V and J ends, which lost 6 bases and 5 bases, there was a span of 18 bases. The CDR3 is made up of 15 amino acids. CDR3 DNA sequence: TGCGCCAGCAAAAAAGGTCGCGTGGAGGATCAGCCCCAGCATTTT. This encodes CASKKGRVEDQPQHF.

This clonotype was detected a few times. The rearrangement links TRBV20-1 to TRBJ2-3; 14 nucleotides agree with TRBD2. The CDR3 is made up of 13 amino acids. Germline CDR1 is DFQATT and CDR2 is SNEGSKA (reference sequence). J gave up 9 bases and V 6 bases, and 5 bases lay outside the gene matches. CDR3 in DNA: TGCAGTGCAGGACTAGCGGGAGGTAGCACGCAGTATTTT. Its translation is CSAGLAGGSTQYF.

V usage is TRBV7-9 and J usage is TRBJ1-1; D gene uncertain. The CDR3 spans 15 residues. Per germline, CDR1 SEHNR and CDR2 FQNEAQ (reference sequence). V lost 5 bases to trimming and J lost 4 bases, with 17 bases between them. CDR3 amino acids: CASSAGSTRGTEAFF. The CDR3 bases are TGTGCCAGCAGCGCCGGGTCCACCCGGGGCACTGAAGCTTTCTTT. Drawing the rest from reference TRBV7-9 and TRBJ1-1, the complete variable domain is DTGVSQNPRHKITKRGQNVTFRCDPISEHNRLYWYRQTLGQGPEFLTYFQNEAQLEKSRLLSDRFSAERPKGSFSTLEIQRTEQGDSAMYLCASSAGSTRGTEAFFGQGTRLTVV.

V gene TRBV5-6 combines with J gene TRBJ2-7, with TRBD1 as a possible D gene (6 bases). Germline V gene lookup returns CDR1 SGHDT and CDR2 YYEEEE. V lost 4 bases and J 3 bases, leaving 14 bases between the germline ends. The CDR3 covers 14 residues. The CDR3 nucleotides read TGTGCCAGCAGCAAAGGGGGATGGAACTACGAGCAGTACTTC. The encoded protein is CASSKGGWNYEQYF.

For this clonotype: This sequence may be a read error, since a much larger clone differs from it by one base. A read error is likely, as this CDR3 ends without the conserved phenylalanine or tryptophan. The CDR3 coding sequence is TGCAGCGTCCGACAGGGCACAGATACGCAGTATTCT. Translated, it gives CSVRQGTDTQYS. The chain is built from TRBV29-1 and TRBJ2-3, with D maybe TRBD1 (6 bases). V gave up 6 bases and J gave up 1 base, with 8 bases separating them. CDR3 size: 12 residues. Per germline, CDR1 SQVTM and CDR2 ANQGSEA.

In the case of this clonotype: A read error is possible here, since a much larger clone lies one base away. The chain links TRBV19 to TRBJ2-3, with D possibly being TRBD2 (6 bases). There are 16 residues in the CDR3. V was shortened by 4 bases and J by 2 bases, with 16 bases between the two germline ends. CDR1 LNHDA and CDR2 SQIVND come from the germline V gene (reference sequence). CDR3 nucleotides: TGTGCCAGTAGTAGGCGACTAGTGGGGACCACAGATACGCAGTATTTT. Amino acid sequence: CASSRRLVGTTDTQYF.

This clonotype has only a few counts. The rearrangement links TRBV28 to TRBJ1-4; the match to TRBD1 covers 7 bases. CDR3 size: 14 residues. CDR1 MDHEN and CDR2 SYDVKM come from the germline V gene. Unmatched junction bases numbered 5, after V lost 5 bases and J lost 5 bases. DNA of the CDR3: TGTGCCAGCAGTAACACAGGGGCCAATGAAAAACTGTTTTTT. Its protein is CASSNTGANEKLFF.

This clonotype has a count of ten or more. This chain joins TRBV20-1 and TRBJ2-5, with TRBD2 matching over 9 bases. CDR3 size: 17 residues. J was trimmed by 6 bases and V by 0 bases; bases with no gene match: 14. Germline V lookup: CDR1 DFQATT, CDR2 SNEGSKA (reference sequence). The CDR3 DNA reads TGCAGTGCTAGAGATCCCCGGATAGCGGGAGTAAGGAAGACCCAGTACTTC. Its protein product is CSARDPRIAGVRKTQYF.

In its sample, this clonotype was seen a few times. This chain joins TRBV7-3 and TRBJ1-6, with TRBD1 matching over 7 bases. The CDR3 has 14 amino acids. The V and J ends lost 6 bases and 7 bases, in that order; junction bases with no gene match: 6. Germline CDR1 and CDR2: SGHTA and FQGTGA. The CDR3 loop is CASRGDRVNSPLHF. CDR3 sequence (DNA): TGTGCCAGCAGGGGAGACAGGGTAAATTCACCCCTCCACTTT.

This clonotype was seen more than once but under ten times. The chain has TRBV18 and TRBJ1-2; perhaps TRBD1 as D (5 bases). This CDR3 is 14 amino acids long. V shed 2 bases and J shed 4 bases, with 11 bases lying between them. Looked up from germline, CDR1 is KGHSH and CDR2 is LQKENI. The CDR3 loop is CASSPEAGLYGYTF. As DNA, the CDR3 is TGTGCCAGCTCACCAGAGGCGGGGCTCTATGGCTACACCTTC.

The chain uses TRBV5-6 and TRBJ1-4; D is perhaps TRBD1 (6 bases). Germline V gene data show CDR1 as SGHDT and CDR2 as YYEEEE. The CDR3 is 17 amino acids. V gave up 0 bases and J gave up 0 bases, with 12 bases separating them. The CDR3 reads CASSLEGGVATNEKLFF. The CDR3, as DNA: TGTGCCAGCAGCTTGGAGGGGGGAGTTGCAACTAATGAAAAACTGTTTTTT.

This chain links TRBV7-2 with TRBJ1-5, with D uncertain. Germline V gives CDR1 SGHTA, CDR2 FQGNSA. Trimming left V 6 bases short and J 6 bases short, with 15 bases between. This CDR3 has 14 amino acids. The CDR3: CASSELSGSQPQHF. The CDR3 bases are TGTGCCAGCAGTGAACTATCGGGAAGTCAGCCCCAGCATTTT.

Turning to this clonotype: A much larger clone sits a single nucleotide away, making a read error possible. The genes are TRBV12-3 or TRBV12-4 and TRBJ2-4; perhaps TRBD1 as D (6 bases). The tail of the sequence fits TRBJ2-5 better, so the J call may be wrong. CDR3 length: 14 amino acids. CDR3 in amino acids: CASSWQGTRETQYF. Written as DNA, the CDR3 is TGTGCCAGCTCCTGGCAGGGGACGAGGGAGACCCAGTACTTC.

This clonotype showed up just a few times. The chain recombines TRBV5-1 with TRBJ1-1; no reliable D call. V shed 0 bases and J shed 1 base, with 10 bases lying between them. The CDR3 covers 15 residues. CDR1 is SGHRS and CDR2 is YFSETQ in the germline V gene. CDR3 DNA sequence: TGCGCCAGCAGCTTGGGACGGATTGGGAACACTGAAGCTTTCTTT. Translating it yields CASSLGRIGNTEAFF.

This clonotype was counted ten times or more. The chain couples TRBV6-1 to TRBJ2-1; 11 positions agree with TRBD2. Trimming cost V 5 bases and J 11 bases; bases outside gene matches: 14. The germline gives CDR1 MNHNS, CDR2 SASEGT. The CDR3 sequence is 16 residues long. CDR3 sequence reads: CASSSTGTSGTGKQFF. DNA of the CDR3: TGTGCCAGCAGTTCCACCGGGACTAGCGGCACCGGGAAGCAGTTCTTC.

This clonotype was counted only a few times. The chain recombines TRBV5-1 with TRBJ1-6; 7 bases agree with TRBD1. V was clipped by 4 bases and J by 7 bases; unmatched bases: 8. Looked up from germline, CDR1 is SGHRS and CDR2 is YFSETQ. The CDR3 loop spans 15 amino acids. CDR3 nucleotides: TGCGCCAGCAGCCCTGGACAGGAGGGAAATTCACCCCTCCACTTT. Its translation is CASSPGQEGNSPLHF. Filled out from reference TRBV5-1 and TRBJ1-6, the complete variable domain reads KAGVTQTPRYLIKTRGQQVTLSCSPISGHRSVSWYQQTPGQGLQFLFEYFSETQRNKGNFPGRFSGRQFSNSRSEMNVSTLELGDSALYLCASSPGQEGNSPLHFGNGTRLTVT.

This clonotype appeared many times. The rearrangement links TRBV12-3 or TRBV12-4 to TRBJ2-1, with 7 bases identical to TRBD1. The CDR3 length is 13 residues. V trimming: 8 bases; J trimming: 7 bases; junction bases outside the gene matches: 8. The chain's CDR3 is CASRDSSINEQFF. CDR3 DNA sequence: TGTGCCAGCCGGGACAGCTCCATTAATGAGCAGTTCTTC.

CDR3 loop: CASSLSWVETQYF. Written as DNA, the CDR3 is TGTGCCAGCAGTTTATCTTGGGTAGAGACCCAGTACTTC. The V and J genes are TRBV12-3 or TRBV12-4 and TRBJ2-5, with unresolved D. The CDR3 covers 13 residues. V was trimmed by 2 bases and J by 4 bases, leaving 8 bases between them.

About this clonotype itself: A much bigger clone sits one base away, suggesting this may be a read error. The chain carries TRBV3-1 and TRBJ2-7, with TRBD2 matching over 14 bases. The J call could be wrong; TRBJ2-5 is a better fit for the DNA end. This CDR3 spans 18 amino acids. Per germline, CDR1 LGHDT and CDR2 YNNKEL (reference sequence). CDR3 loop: CASSQPIVTSGRVETQYF. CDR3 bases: TGTGCCAGCAGCCAACCCATCGTGACTAGCGGGAGGGTTGAGACCCAGTACTTC.

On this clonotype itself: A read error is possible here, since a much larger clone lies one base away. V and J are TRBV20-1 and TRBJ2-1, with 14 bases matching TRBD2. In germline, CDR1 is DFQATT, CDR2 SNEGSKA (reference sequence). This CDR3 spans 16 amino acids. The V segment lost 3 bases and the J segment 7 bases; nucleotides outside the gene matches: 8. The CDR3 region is CSARAGTSGSRNEQFF. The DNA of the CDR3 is TGCAGTGCTAGGGCCGGGACTAGCGGGAGTAGGAATGAGCAGTTCTTC.

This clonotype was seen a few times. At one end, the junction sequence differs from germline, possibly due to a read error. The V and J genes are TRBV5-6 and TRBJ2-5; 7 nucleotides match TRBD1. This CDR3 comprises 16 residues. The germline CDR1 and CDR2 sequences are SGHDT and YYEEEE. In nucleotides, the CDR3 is TGTGCCAGCAGCTTGGAGTCGGGACAGATCCAAGAGGCCCAGTACTTC. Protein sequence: CASSLESGQIQEAQYF.